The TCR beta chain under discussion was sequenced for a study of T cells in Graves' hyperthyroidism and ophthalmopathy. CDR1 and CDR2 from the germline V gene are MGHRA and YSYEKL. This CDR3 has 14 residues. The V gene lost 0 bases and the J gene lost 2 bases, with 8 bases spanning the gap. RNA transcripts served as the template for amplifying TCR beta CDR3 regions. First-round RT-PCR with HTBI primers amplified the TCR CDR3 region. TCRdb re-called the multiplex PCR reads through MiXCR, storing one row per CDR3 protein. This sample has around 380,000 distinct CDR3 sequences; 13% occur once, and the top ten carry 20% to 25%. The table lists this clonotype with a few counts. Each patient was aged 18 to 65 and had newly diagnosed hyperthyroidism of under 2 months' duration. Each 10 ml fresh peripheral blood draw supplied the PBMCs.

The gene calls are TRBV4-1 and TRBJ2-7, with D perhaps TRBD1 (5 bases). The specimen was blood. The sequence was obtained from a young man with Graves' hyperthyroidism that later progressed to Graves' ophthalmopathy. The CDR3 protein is CASSQEVRAYEQYF. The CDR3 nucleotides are TGCGCCAGCAGCCAAGAGGTCAGGGCCTACGAGCAGTACTTC.